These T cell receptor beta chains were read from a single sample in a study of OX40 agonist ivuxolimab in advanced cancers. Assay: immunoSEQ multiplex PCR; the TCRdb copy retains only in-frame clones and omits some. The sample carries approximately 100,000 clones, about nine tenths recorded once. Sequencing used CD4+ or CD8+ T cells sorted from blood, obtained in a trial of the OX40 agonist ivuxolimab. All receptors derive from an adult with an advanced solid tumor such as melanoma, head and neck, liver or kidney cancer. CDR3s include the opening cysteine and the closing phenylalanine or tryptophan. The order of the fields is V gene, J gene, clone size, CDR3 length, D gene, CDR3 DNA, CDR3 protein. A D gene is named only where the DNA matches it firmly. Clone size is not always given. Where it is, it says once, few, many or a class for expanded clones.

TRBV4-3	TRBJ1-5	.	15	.	TGCGCCAGCAGCCAAGATCTCCCGGCCGATCAGCCCCAGCATTTT	CASSQDLPADQPQHF
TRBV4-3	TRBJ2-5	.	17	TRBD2	TGCGCCAGCAGCCAGGGATTAGCGGGAGGGGCGGGGGAGACCCAGTACTTC	CASSQGLAGGAGETQYF
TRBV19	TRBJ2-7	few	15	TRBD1	TGTGCCAGTAGAGCTAGGACAGGGACCACCTACGAGCAGTACTTC	CASRARTGTTYEQYF
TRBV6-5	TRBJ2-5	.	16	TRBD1	TGTGCCAGCAGTTACGGTGTACAGGGGGGAGGAGAGACCCAGTACTTC	CASSYGVQGGGETQYF
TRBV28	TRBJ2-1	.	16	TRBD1	TGTGCCAGCAGCCCTATTGGGACAGGACTGACTCGATCCCAGTTCTTC	CASSPIGTGLTRSQFF
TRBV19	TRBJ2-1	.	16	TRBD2	TGTGCCAGTAGTATCGGACTAGCGGGAGGGCGCAATGAGCAGTTCTTC	CASSIGLAGGRNEQFF
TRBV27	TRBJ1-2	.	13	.	TGTGCCAGCAGTCCGCGGCAGGGCTATGGCTACACCTTC	CASSPRQGYGYTF
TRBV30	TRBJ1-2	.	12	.	TGTGCCTCCCCGGGGGTCCGGATGGGCTACACCTTC	CASPGVRMGYTF
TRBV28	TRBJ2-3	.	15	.	TGTGCCAGCAGTTCCGGGGGACTTAGCACAGATACGCAGTATTTT	CASSSGGLSTDTQYF
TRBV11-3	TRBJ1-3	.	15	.	TGTGCCAGCAGCTTCGGGCTAATCTATGGAAACACCATATATTTT	CASSFGLIYGNTIYF
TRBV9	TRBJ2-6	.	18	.	TGTGCCAGCAGCGTAGTGGACAGGGAGGGGTCCGGGGCCAACGTCCTGACTTTC	CASSVVDREGSGANVLTF
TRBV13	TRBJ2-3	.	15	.	TGTGCCAGCAGCACAAGGGGGGCAAAGCGCGATACGCAGTATTTT	CASSTRGAKRDTQYF
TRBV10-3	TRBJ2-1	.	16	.	TGTGCCATCAGTGAGTCGACGGGGAACCGCCTAACCGGGAAGTTCTTC	CAISESTGNRLTGKFF
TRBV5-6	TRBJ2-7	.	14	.	TGTGCCAGCACCGCGCTCGGGGGAGTGGGCGAGCAGTACTTC	CASTALGGVGEQYF
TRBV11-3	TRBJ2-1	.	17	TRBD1	TGTGCCAGCAGCGGAGATCCCGGGACAGGGTTAGGTAACGAGCAGTTCTTC	CASSGDPGTGLGNEQFF
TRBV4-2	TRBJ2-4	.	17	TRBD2	TGTGCCAGCAGCCAAGATCTCCTAGCGGGAGCCAAAAACATTCAGTACTTC	CASSQDLLAGAKNIQYF
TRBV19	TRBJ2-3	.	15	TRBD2	TGTGCCAGTAGCGCAAGCGGGAGTTATGCAGATACGCAGTATTTT	CASSASGSYADTQYF
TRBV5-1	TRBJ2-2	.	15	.	TGCGCCAGCAGCTGGGCCAGCACGAACACCGGGGAGCTGTTTTTT	CASSWASTNTGELFF
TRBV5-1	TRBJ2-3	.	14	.	TGCGCCAGCAGCTTGGCCGCGGCAACAGATACGCAGTATTTT	CASSLAAATDTQYF
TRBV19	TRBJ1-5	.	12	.	TGTGCCAGTCATAACGCGGGGGGCAATCGGCATTTT	CASHNAGGNRHF
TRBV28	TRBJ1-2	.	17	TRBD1	TGTGCCAGCAGTACCACCGGGGGGACAGCTACTAACTATGGCTACACCTTC	CASSTTGGTATNYGYTF
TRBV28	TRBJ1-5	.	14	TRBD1	TGTGCCAGCAGTCTCCGACAGGGGAAACAGCCCCAGCATTTT	CASSLRQGKQPQHF
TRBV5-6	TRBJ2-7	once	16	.	TGTGCCAGCAGCTTGGTTCCAGCGGCCCTCTCCTACGAGCAGTACTTC	CASSLVPAALSYEQYF
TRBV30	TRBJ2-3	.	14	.	TGTGCCTGGAGTGTAGAACAGGGTTTTGATACGCAGTATTTT	CAWSVEQGFDTQYF
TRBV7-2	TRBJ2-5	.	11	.	TGTGCCAGCAGACTCGCCGAGACCCAGTACTTC	CASRLAETQYF
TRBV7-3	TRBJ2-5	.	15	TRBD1	TGTGCCAGCAGCTTACAGGGGGAATACCAAGAGACCCAGTACTTC	CASSLQGEYQETQYF
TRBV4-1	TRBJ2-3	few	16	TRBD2	TGCGCCAGCAGCCGGGGACTAGTCGGGTCCACAGATACGCAGTATTTT	CASSRGLVGSTDTQYF
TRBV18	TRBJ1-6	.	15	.	TGTGCCAGCTCCCTTGGGAGAGGGGAAGGATCACCCCTCCACTTT	CASSLGRGEGSPLHF
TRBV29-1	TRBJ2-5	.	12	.	TGCAGCGTTGAAGCCGTCAGAGAGACCCAGTACTTC	CSVEAVRETQYF
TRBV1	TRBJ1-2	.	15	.	TGCACCAGCAGCCCCGGACAGGGGGCGTGGTATGGCTACACCTTC	CTSSPGQGAWYGYTF
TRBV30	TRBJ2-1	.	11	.	TGTGCCTGCCACCGCGCAAATGAGCAGTTCTTC	CACHRANEQFF
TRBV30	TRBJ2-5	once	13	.	TGTGCCTGGAGTGGCCAGGTAGAAGAGACCCAGTACTTC	CAWSGQVEETQYF
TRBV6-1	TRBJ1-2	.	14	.	TGTGCCACTGAGGTGGCAACCGGCTTCTATGGCTACACCTTC	CATEVATGFYGYTF
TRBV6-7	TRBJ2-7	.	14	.	TGTGCCAGCAGTTCTCACCAGGGCTCCTACGAGCAGTACTTC	CASSSHQGSYEQYF
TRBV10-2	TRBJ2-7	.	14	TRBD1	TGCGCCAGCAGTACAGGGGGGCCGTCCTACGAGCAGTACTTC	CASSTGGPSYEQYF
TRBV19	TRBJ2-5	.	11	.	TGTGCCAGTAGTACAAGAGAGACCCAGTACTTC	CASSTRETQYF
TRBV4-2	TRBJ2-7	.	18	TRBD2	TGTGCCAGCAGCCAAGATCGGGTCGGGACTACCCTTTACTACGAGCAGTACTTC	CASSQDRVGTTLYYEQYF
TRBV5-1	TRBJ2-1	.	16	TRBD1	TGCGCCAGCAGTCCCCAGAGGGGGCGGTTGGTCAATGAGCAGTTCTTC	CASSPQRGRLVNEQFF
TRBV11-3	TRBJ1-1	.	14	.	TGTGCCAGCAGCTTAGATCCGTTGCGGACTGAAGCTTTCTTT	CASSLDPLRTEAFF
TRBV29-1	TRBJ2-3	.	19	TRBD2	TGCAGCGCCCTAAGGACTAGCGGGAGTATCTTGACTAGCACAGATACGCAGTATTTT	CSALRTSGSILTSTDTQYF
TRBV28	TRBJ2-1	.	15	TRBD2	TGTGCCAGCAGTTTAGGAACTAGCGGGAGAAATGAGCAGTTCTTC	CASSLGTSGRNEQFF
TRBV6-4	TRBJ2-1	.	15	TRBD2	TGTGCCAGCAGTCCGACTAGCGGGACACGGGGTGAGCAGTTCTTC	CASSPTSGTRGEQFF
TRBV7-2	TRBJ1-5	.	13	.	TGTGCCAGCAGCTTAGGGGGTCGGCAGCCCCAGCATTTT	CASSLGGRQPQHF
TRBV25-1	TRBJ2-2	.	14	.	TGTGCCAGCAGTGAGGGGGGCCGGGCCGGGGAGCTGTTTTTT	CASSEGGRAGELFF
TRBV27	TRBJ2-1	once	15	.	TGTGCCAGCAGTTTACGGGGACGGTCCTACAATGAGCAGTTCTTC	CASSLRGRSYNEQFF
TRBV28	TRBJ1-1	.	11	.	TGTGCCAGCAGTTTGGATACTGAAGCTTTCTTT	CASSLDTEAFF
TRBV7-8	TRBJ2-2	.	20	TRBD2	TGTGCCAGCAGCCTTTACCGCGGACTAGCGGGACATCTTAACACCGGGGAGCTGTTTTTT	CASSLYRGLAGHLNTGELFF
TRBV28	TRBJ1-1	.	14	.	TGTGCCAGCAGTTTAAAGGGGCCGAACACTGAAGCTTTCTTT	CASSLKGPNTEAFF
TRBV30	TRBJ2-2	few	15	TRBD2	TGTGCCTGTTACGGCGGGAGGGCCCTGGGCGGGGAGCTGTTTTTT	CACYGGRALGGELFF
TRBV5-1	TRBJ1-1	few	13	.	TGCGCCAGCAGCTTGACAGCGAACACTGAAGCTTTCTTT	CASSLTANTEAFF
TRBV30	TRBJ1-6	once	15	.	TGTGCCTGGAACCGAGATCCTTGGGGGGAATCACCCCTCCACTTT	CAWNRDPWGESPLHF
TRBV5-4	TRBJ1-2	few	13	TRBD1	TGTGCCAGCAGCGGGGACAGTGCTATTAATGTCTCCTTC	CASSGDSAINVSF
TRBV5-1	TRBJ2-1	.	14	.	TGCGCCAGCAGCTACGACTTTCGAGACAATGAGCAGTTCTTC	CASSYDFRDNEQFF